These 24 T cell receptor beta chains came from one sample sequenced in a study of T cells in localized non-small cell lung cancer. This table comes from immunoSEQ multiplex PCR, and its TCRdb copy is limited to in-frame clones, with some not included. The sample lists about 40,000 clones, approximately 83% occurring once. The sample was peripheral blood, taken before any cancer treatment. These receptor sequences come from a man aged 35 to 70 with stage I lung adenocarcinoma.

The chain employs TRBV28 and TRBJ1-2, with D unclear. CDR1 and CDR2 (germline): MDHEN, SYDVKM. The CDR3 totals 14 residues. V lost 3 bases, J lost 1 base, and 9 bases lay in between. The chain's CDR3 is CASSLGALNYGYTF. The CDR3, as DNA: TGTGCCAGCAGTTTGGGTGCCCTTAACTATGGCTACACCTTC.

This chain connects TRBV4-3 to TRBJ2-1; D is unclear. Germline-derived CDR1 and CDR2 are LGHNA and YSLEER. CDR3 length: 16 amino acids. V was cut by 1 base and J by 7 bases, with 17 bases left in between. CDR3 loop: CASSQVWQEIGNEQFF. Here the CDR3 DNA reads TGCGCCAGCAGCCAAGTCTGGCAGGAAATCGGGAATGAGCAGTTCTTC.

DNA for the CDR3: TGTGCCAGCAGTCCCCACCGGATGGGGGAAGCTTTCTTT. Translation: CASSPHRMGEAFF. The V call is TRBV27, the J call TRBJ1-1; no definite D call. The CDR3 loop spans 13 amino acids. V was cut by 5 bases and J by 8 bases, with 15 bases left in between. Per germline, CDR1 MNHEY and CDR2 SMNVEV (reference sequence).

This chain connects TRBV19 to TRBJ2-1; TRBD2 is a possible D gene (7 bases). Germline V CDR1 and CDR2: LNHDA, SQIVND (reference sequence). The V end lost 3 bases, the J end lost 5 bases, and 14 bases lay between the germline ends. The CDR3 is made up of 15 amino acids. The CDR3 DNA sequence: TGTGCCAGTAGTATGGGAGGGGGAGTGGACAATGAGCAGTTCTTC. As protein: CASSMGGGVDNEQFF.

The V call is TRBV27, the J call TRBJ1-1; D gene unclear. The CDR3 consists of 13 residues. Germline CDR1 reads MNHEY; CDR2 reads SMNVEV (reference sequence). The V gene lost 5 bases and the J gene lost 6 bases, with 13 bases spanning the gap. The DNA for the CDR3 is TGTGCCAGCAGTGCGAGGTGGTACGCTGAAGCTTTCTTT. This gives the protein CASSARWYAEAFF.

The chain joins TRBV27 to TRBJ1-5, with 7 bases identical to TRBD1. The CDR3 is 15 residues long. The V segment lost 4 bases and the J segment 1 base; nucleotides outside the gene matches: 4. CDR1 MNHEY and CDR2 SMNVEV come from the germline V gene (reference sequence). CDR3: CASSYTGESNQPQHF. CDR3 sequence (DNA): TGTGCCAGCAGTTATACAGGGGAGAGCAATCAGCCCCAGCATTTT.

The V gene is TRBV27, the J gene TRBJ2-2; D is unclear. Germline V gives CDR1 MNHEY, CDR2 SMNVEV (reference sequence). The CDR3 runs to 13 residues. V shed 4 bases and J shed 5 bases, with 8 bases lying between them. Written as DNA, the CDR3 is TGTGCCAGCAGTTCTTGGCCTACCGGGGAGCTGTTTTTT. It is translated as CASSSWPTGELFF.

The rearrangement uses TRBV2 and TRBJ2-1; 7 nucleotides agree with TRBD2. J gave up 1 base and V 8 bases, and 2 bases lay outside the gene matches. Germline lookup yields CDR1 SNHLY and CDR2 FYNNEI. The CDR3 is 13 residues long. CDR3 sequence: CASERGSYNEQFF. As DNA, the CDR3 is TGTGCCAGCGAGCGGGGATCCTACAATGAGCAGTTCTTC.

V and J are TRBV7-9 and TRBJ2-7, with 7 bases that match TRBD1. The CDR3 has 14 amino acids. After removal of 4 bases from V and 5 bases from J, the junction contained 8 bases not matched to a gene. Germline lookup yields CDR1 SEHNR and CDR2 FQNEAQ (reference sequence). The chain's CDR3 is CASSSPRGQNEQYF. CDR3 DNA: TGTGCCAGCAGCTCACCAAGGGGGCAAAACGAGCAGTACTTC. The entire variable domain, with the rest obtained from reference TRBV7-9 and TRBJ2-7, is as follows: DTGVSQNPRHKITKRGQNVTFRCDPISEHNRLYWYRQTLGQGPEFLTYFQNEAQLEKSRLLSDRFSAERPKGSFSTLEIQRTEQGDSAMYLCASSSPRGQNEQYFGPGTRLTVT.

This sequence joins TRBV5-1 and TRBJ2-3; no definite D call. The CDR3 loop spans 12 amino acids. From germline, CDR1 is SGHRS and CDR2 YFSETQ. V was pared by 4 bases and J by 2 bases, with 5 bases between. Here the CDR3 reads CASSDNTDTQYF. CDR3 nucleotides: TGCGCCAGCAGCGACAACACAGATACGCAGTATTTT.

In the case of this clone: One end of the junction does not line up with germline, which may come from a read error. This specimen includes other DNA sequences encoding the same CDR3. The V gene is TRBV28, the J gene TRBJ2-7; D is uncertain. In germline, CDR1 is MDHEN, CDR2 SYDVKM. CDR3 length: 14 amino acids. CDR3 amino acids: CASRFDTYSDEQYF. CDR3 bases: TGTGCCAGCAGGTTCGACACCTACTCCGACGAGCAGTACTTC.

The V call is TRBV6-1, the J call TRBJ2-7; D might be TRBD2 (5 bases). Per the germline V gene, CDR1 is MNHNS and CDR2 is SASEGT. Trimming cost V 6 bases and J 0 bases, with 12 bases left between them. CDR3 size: 14 residues. CDR3: CASSPLGISYEQYF. The CDR3 DNA reads TGTGCCAGCAGCCCTCTCGGGATCTCCTACGAGCAGTACTTC.

The CDR3 here is CASSLTGTGATDTQYF. As DNA, the CDR3 is TGTGCCAGCTCATTAACCGGGACAGGGGCCACAGATACGCAGTATTTT. The chain is built from TRBV6-6 and TRBJ2-3; 10 nucleotides match TRBD1. Germline CDR1 reads MNHNY; CDR2 reads SVGAGI (reference sequence). V lost 8 bases, J lost 2 bases, and 10 bases stayed unmatched. CDR3 size: 16 residues.

To note about this clone: A junction boundary mismatches the germline segment, possibly from a read error. This chain links TRBV4-3 with TRBJ1-2; 8 bases fit TRBD1. Germline values: CDR1 LGHNA, CDR2 YSLEER. The CDR3 contains 15 residues. As DNA, the CDR3 is TGCGCCAGCAGTCAAGATATCGACAGGGGTATTGGCTACACCTTC. As protein: CASSQDIDRGIGYTF.

This clone showed up just a few times. The chain employs TRBV4-3 and TRBJ2-1, with TRBD2 identical over 14 bases. Trimming at V came to 0 bases and at J to 6 bases, leaving 4 bases not matched to a gene. This CDR3 spans 17 amino acids. CDR1 is LGHNA and CDR2 is YSLEER in the germline V gene. The CDR3 reads CASSQDPTSGRANEQFF. The CDR3 nucleotides are TGCGCCAGCAGCCAAGACCCGACTAGCGGGAGGGCCAATGAGCAGTTCTTC.

This sequence joins TRBV30 and TRBJ2-6; 10 bases align to TRBD2. J was trimmed by 1 base and V by 2 bases; bases with no gene match: 23. CDR3 length: 23 amino acids. Germline CDR1 and CDR2: GTSNPN and SVGIG (reference sequence). The DNA for the CDR3 is TGTGCCTGGAGTCCAAAACGGGGGGTTTGGCTAGCGGGAGTACAGTCTGGGGCCAACGTCCTGACTTTC. Protein sequence: CAWSPKRGVWLAGVQSGANVLTF.

This rearrangement joins TRBV28 to TRBJ2-2; D unresolved. This CDR3 comprises 14 residues. The germline gives CDR1 MDHEN, CDR2 SYDVKM. V was cut by 4 bases and J by 12 bases, with 18 bases left in between. The CDR3 DNA sequence: TGTGCCAGCAGTTCCAGTATGGGTTTGGGTCAGCTGTTTTTT. Amino acid sequence: CASSSSMGLGQLFF.

The chain recombines TRBV29-1 with TRBJ2-7, with 8 bases matching TRBD1. The CDR3 spans 15 residues. With V trimmed by 0 bases and J by 2 bases, 6 bases remained unmatched. In germline, CDR1 is SQVTM, CDR2 ANQGSEA. CDR3 bases: TGCAGCGTTGAAGAGGCAGGGGGCTCACCCTACGAGCAGTACTTC. Its translation is CSVEEAGGSPYEQYF.

CDR3 in DNA: TGTGCCAGCAGACCCGCCGGCGATGGGGAGACCCAGTACTTC. Its protein product is CASRPAGDGETQYF. The chain carries TRBV27 and TRBJ2-5; D not resolved. Germline V gene data show CDR1 as MNHEY and CDR2 as SMNVEV (reference sequence). V was cut by 6 bases and J by 5 bases, with 16 bases left in between. This CDR3 is built from 14 residues.

V is TRBV6-5 and J is TRBJ2-1; TRBD1 is a possible D gene (6 bases). The CDR3 extends over 15 amino acids. V was pared by 5 bases and J by 0 bases, with 11 bases between. Looked up from germline, CDR1 is MNHEY and CDR2 is SVGAGI. CDR3 DNA sequence: TGTGCCAGCAGTAACGACAGGAGCTCCTACAATGAGCAGTTCTTC. This codes for CASSNDRSSYNEQFF.

The chain links TRBV11-2 to TRBJ2-1; perhaps D is TRBD1 or TRBD2 (5 bases each). Germline-derived CDR1 and CDR2 are SGHAT and FQNNGV. The CDR3 loop spans 12 amino acids. Trimming stripped 6 bases from V and 8 bases from J, with 11 bases between. This chain's CDR3 is CASRTMGDEQFF. CDR3 sequence (DNA): TGTGCCAGCAGAACAATGGGGGATGAGCAGTTCTTC.

CDR3 nucleotides: TGTGCCATCGCCGAAAGGGAGATCATCATGAACACTGAAGCTTTCTTT. Amino acids: CAIAEREIIMNTEAFF. The chain combines TRBV10-3 with TRBJ1-1; D is undetermined. V was clipped by 8 bases and J by 0 bases, with 19 bases between them. CDR3 size: 16 residues. In germline, CDR1 is ENHRY, CDR2 SYGVKD.

The chain uses TRBV6-5 and TRBJ2-3; D unclear. This CDR3 spans 14 amino acids. Trimming shortened V by 7 bases and J by 4 bases, and 15 bases separated the two germline ends. Germline-derived CDR1 and CDR2 are MNHEY and SVGAGI. The CDR3 sequence: CASTVRQAADTQYF. In nucleotides, the CDR3 is TGTGCCAGCACGGTGCGTCAGGCGGCAGATACGCAGTATTTT.

This chain joins TRBV19 and TRBJ2-7; D is ambiguous. Trimming took off 6 bases at V and 5 bases at J, with 14 bases between the two ends. CDR1 and CDR2 (germline): LNHDA, SQIVND (reference sequence). This CDR3 has 13 residues. CDR3 bases: TGTGCCAGTAGGCCCTCGTGGGGTGACGAGCAGTACTTC. Translation gives CASRPSWGDEQYF.